A single sample gave rise to the 5 T cell receptor beta chains below, sequenced in a study of T-cell memory formation after mild COVID-19. TCRdb re-called the 5' RACE reads with MiXCR, one entry per CDR3 protein. This sample has some 200,000 distinct CDR3 sequences, with 20% to 25% found just once. Input material: PBMCs or a T cell subset sorted from them (not recorded which). These receptors all stem from an adult woman who had mild COVID-19 (a few samples of this study predate the infection). Cell type and time point are not known.

V usage is TRBV29-1 and J usage is TRBJ2-4, with D perhaps TRBD1 (5 bases). The length of the CDR3 is 15 residues. V shed 2 bases and J shed 0 bases, with 11 bases lying between them. Per the germline V gene, CDR1 is SQVTM and CDR2 is ANQGSEA. CDR3 protein: CSVELARAAKNIQYF. For the CDR3, the DNA is TGCAGCGTTGAACTCGCCAGGGCAGCCAAAAACATTCAGTACTTC. The full variable domain, its missing parts supplied by reference TRBV29-1 and TRBJ2-4, is SAVISQKPSRDICQRGTSLTIQCQVDSQVTMMFWYRQQPGQSLTLIATANQGSEATYESGFVIDKFPISRPNLTFSTLTVSNMSPEDSSIYLCSVELARAAKNIQYFGAGTRLSVL.

This clonotype was detected ten times or more. The chain is built from TRBV7-9 and TRBJ2-1, with 13 bases identical to TRBD2. There are 16 residues in the CDR3. Germline CDR1 and CDR2: SEHNR and FQNEAQ (reference sequence). The V segment lost 2 bases and the J segment 7 bases; nucleotides outside the gene matches: 5. The CDR3 bases are TGTGCCAGCAGCTTAACTAGCGGGAGGGTATCAAATGAGCAGTTCTTC. It specifies CASSLTSGRVSNEQFF.

The chain has TRBV4-3 and TRBJ2-1, with 10 bases aligning to TRBD1. Germline CDR1 reads LGHNA; CDR2 reads YSLEER. There are 15 residues in the CDR3. V dropped 3 bases and J dropped 8; count of bases not matched to a gene: 7. The CDR3 loop is CASSHGGQGFHEQFF. CDR3 DNA: TGCGCCAGCAGCCATGGGGGACAGGGGTTTCATGAGCAGTTCTTC.

The CDR3 loop reads CSVGGASYEQYF. The CDR3 coding sequence is TGCAGCGTTGGGGGGGCTTCCTACGAGCAGTACTTC. The chain employs TRBV29-1 and TRBJ2-7; the D call may be TRBD1 or TRBD2 (6 bases each). V lost 4 bases, J lost 1 base, and 8 bases lay in between. Per the germline V gene, CDR1 is SQVTM and CDR2 is ANQGSEA. This CDR3 has 12 residues.

In its sample, this clonotype was seen a few times. CDR3 nucleotide sequence: TGTGCCAGCAGCCCCCAGGCCTCCCCGGACACAGATACGCAGTATTTT. It specifies CASSPQASPDTDTQYF. The chain uses TRBV7-9 and TRBJ2-3; D call uncertain. V gave up 5 bases and J gave up 2 bases, with 17 bases separating them. Germline V lookup: CDR1 SEHNR, CDR2 FQNEAQ (reference sequence). The CDR3 contains 16 residues.